One TCR beta chain is described in this entry. Its specificity is unknown. Both 60 Vbeta primers and 13 Jbeta primers went into the PCR. Using immunoSEQ multiplex PCR, the repertoire was profiled, and TCRdb retains in-frame clones only, with some absent. Of roughly 110,000 clones in the sample, 60% to 80% were seen once. The data belong to a study of cytomegalovirus exposure and HLA in healthy donors. Study-wide results and limits: As a later analysis showed, a missense DCLRE1C variant was linked to trimming of TCR beta V- and J-genes.

The CDR3 length is 13 residues. Trimming took 0 bases from V and 5 from J, leaving 9 bases between them. Germline V lookup: CDR1 SGHRS, CDR2 YFSETQ. The J gene is TRBJ2-7, the V gene TRBV5-1, with D possibly matching TRBD1 (6 bases). Sample: PBMCs. The TCR comes from a boy aged 5-17 years in good health and CMV-seronegative. CDR3 sequence reads: CASSLGRGNEQYF. The CDR3 nucleotides are TGCGCCAGCAGCTTGGGCAGGGGAAACGAGCAGTACTTC.